Following are 24 T cell receptor beta chains from one sample sequenced in a study of vaccination effects on CD4 cells after COVID-19. Their recognized antigens are unknown. Data came from immunoSEQ multiplex PCR; TCRdb stores just in-frame clones and leaves some out. Of about 34,000 clones listed, roughly four fifths were seen once; the top ten hold about 7.1%. With roughly nine days of culture completed, CD4+ T cells were isolated. SARS-CoV-2 infected the person between March and December 2020, as confirmed by PCR. Participants received two doses of either the BNT162b2 or mRNA-1273 vaccine. Sequenced here: CD4+ T cells from PBMCs cultured without peptide, sampled after COVID-19 vaccination. Every receptor here comes from a human donor who had a prior SARS-CoV-2 infection.

This clone was picked up one time. The rearrangement joins TRBV10-3 to TRBJ1-2; D not resolved. Trimming cost V 3 bases and J 4 bases, with 6 bases left between them. This CDR3 has 12 residues. The germline gives CDR1 ENHRY, CDR2 SYGVKD. CDR3: CAISDHSYGYTF. CDR3 coding DNA: TGTGCCATCAGTGACCACTCCTATGGCTACACCTTC.

The rearrangement joins TRBV30 to TRBJ1-6, with 7 bases that match TRBD1. The ends lost 4 bases at V and 0 bases at J; junction bases unmatched: 9. The CDR3 spans 17 residues. Germline loops: CDR1 GTSNPN, CDR2 SVGIG (reference sequence). CDR3 region: CAWTLGQDLSYNSPLHF. For the CDR3, the DNA is TGTGCCTGGACCCTCGGACAGGATCTCTCCTATAATTCACCCCTCCACTTT.

This chain uses TRBV7-3 with TRBJ2-1; possibly TRBD1 or TRBD2 for D (5 bases each). The CDR3 contains 14 residues. Germline-derived CDR1 and CDR2 are SGHTA and FQGTGA. Deletions cut 5 bases from V and 6 bases from J, with 14 bases between. This CDR3 is CASSLGTHSNEQFF. Here the CDR3 DNA reads TGTGCCAGCAGCCTGGGGACCCATTCCAATGAGCAGTTCTTC.

The V and J genes are TRBV24-1 and TRBJ2-1; D may be TRBD1 or TRBD2 (6 bases each). CDR3 length equals 16 residues. Germline V gene data show CDR1 as KGHDR and CDR2 as SFDVKD. The ends were cut back, 3 bases at V and 0 bases at J, with 11 bases in the middle. The CDR3 nucleotides read TGTGCCACCAGTGATCCGGGGGCTAGCTCCTACAATGAGCAGTTCTTC. This encodes CATSDPGASSYNEQFF.

This clone came up a few times. This chain connects TRBV4-2 to TRBJ1-2, with D perhaps TRBD1 (6 bases). This CDR3 is built from 15 residues. Germline V gene data show CDR1 as LGHNA and CDR2 as YNFKEQ. V gave up 4 bases and J gave up 4 bases, with 16 bases separating them. CDR3 residues: CASSLASGESYGYTF. CDR3 nucleotide sequence: TGTGCCAGCAGCCTAGCTTCAGGGGAATCCTATGGCTACACCTTC.

The gene calls are TRBV5-4 and TRBJ2-5; 7 bases are a match to TRBD1. There are 15 residues in the CDR3. V was clipped by 5 bases and J by 2 bases; unmatched bases: 9. Germline-derived CDR1 and CDR2 are SGHNT and YYREEE (reference sequence). DNA for the CDR3: TGTGCCAGCAGACGTACAGGGGCCGTTCAAGAGACCCAGTACTTC. Protein sequence: CASRRTGAVQETQYF.

The chain has TRBV11-2 and TRBJ2-3; possible D gene TRBD2, 6 bases. There are 16 residues in the CDR3. Trimming shortened V by 7 bases and J by 0 bases, and 17 bases separated the two germline ends. Germline CDR1 reads SGHAT; CDR2 reads FQNNGV. Written as DNA, the CDR3 is TGTGCCAGCACCGAACTTAGCGGAGCAAGCACAGATACGCAGTATTTT. Translated, it gives CASTELSGASTDTQYF.

This chain connects TRBV11-2 to TRBJ2-2; 8 bases agree with TRBD1. From germline, CDR1 is SGHAT and CDR2 FQNNGV. There are 16 residues in the CDR3. V shed 10 bases and J 3 bases; nucleotides not matched to a gene: 13. CDR3 nucleotide sequence: TGTGCCACTGGACAGGGCATGTGGCTCGACACCGGGGAGCTGTTTTTT. Protein: CATGQGMWLDTGELFF.

The sample holds a few counts of this clone. The chain carries TRBV7-9 and TRBJ1-2; 8 positions agree with TRBD1. The CDR3 loop spans 13 amino acids. V shed 2 bases and J 4 bases; nucleotides not matched to a gene: 0. The germline V gene encodes CDR1 SEHNR and CDR2 FQNEAQ (reference sequence). The CDR3 sequence: CASSLTGGYGYTF. CDR3 in DNA: TGTGCCAGCAGCTTAACAGGGGGCTATGGCTACACCTTC.

This chain connects TRBV2 to TRBJ2-7; TRBD2 might be the D (5 bases). V lost 6 bases and J lost 2, with 14 bases in between. CDR3 length: 14 residues. The germline CDR1 and CDR2 sequences are SNHLY and FYNNEI. CDR3 sequence reads: CASRVGGPTYEQYF. For the CDR3, the DNA is TGTGCCAGCAGGGTTGGAGGACCGACCTACGAGCAGTACTTC.

The chain uses TRBV5-4 and TRBJ2-7; a possible D gene is TRBD2 (5 bases). Trimming cost V 7 bases and J 1 base, with 12 bases left between them. There are 13 residues in the CDR3. The germline CDR1 and CDR2 sequences are SGHNT and YYREEE (reference sequence). The CDR3 loop is CASRRDLSYEQYF. Written as DNA, the CDR3 is TGTGCCAGCCGCCGGGATTTATCCTACGAGCAGTACTTC.

The J gene is TRBJ1-1, the V gene TRBV6-5; a possible D gene is TRBD1 (6 bases). V lost 6 bases to trimming and J lost 1 base, with 9 bases between them. Per germline, CDR1 MNHEY and CDR2 SVGAGI. There are 13 residues in the CDR3. The CDR3 here is CASRRGWNTEAFF. The CDR3 DNA follows: TGTGCCAGCAGGAGGGGGTGGAACACTGAAGCTTTCTTT.

Written as DNA, the CDR3 is TGTGCCAGCAGGGGACTAGCGGGAGTGTTGGTCAATGAGCAGTTCTTC. Translated: CASRGLAGVLVNEQFF. This chain uses TRBV2 with TRBJ2-1; 14 bases agree with TRBD2. The CDR3 spans 16 residues. The V segment lost 6 bases and the J segment 6 bases; nucleotides outside the gene matches: 7. Germline lookup yields CDR1 SNHLY and CDR2 FYNNEI.

The chain links TRBV6-5 to TRBJ1-5; D remains unclear. This CDR3 contains 15 residues. The V gene's germline CDR1 is MNHEY and CDR2 SVGAGI. Trimming shortened V by 0 bases and J by 3 bases, and 9 bases separated the two germline ends. For the CDR3, the DNA is TGTGCCAGCAGTTACTCTCGCGGAGTCAATCAGCCCCAGCATTTT. Translation: CASSYSRGVNQPQHF.

The chain joins TRBV19 to TRBJ1-2; D ambiguous. This CDR3 region has 12 residues. Germline CDR1 LNHDA, CDR2 SQIVND (reference sequence). V gave up 6 bases and J gave up 2 bases, with 7 bases separating them. CDR3 nucleotide sequence: TGTGCCAGTAGGAACGACAACTATGGCTACACCTTC. Translated, it gives CASRNDNYGYTF. The full variable domain, rest sourced from reference TRBV19 and TRBJ1-2, is DGGITQSPKYLFRKEGQNVTLSCEQNLNHDAMYWYRQDPGQGLRLIYYSQIVNDFQKGDIAEGYSVSREKKESFPLTVTSAQKNPTAFYLCASRNDNYGYTFGSGTRLTVV.

The chain couples TRBV19 to TRBJ1-5, with 12 bases identical to TRBD1. Trimming cost V 9 bases and J 2 bases; bases outside gene matches: 11. Looked up from germline, CDR1 is LNHDA and CDR2 is SQIVND (reference sequence). The CDR3 is made up of 17 amino acids. The CDR3 region is CASLGGTGGAGNQPQHF. CDR3 nucleotide sequence: TGTGCCAGCTTGGGGGGGACAGGGGGCGCGGGCAATCAGCCCCAGCATTTT.

The chain has TRBV19 and TRBJ2-1; TRBD2 agrees at 10 bases. CDR1 LNHDA and CDR2 SQIVND come from the germline V gene (reference sequence). V shed 9 bases, J shed 7 bases, and the junction held 6 bases outside the gene matches. The CDR3 is made up of 13 amino acids. The CDR3 is CASTAGGPNEQFF. The CDR3 region has the DNA TGTGCCAGCACAGCGGGGGGGCCGAATGAGCAGTTCTTC.

V usage is TRBV3-1 (or the pseudogene TRBV3-2) and J usage is TRBJ2-7; D unclear. V gave up 1 base and J gave up 6 bases, with 16 bases separating them. The V gene's germline CDR1 is LGHDT and CDR2 YNNKEL (reference sequence). CDR3 length equals 15 residues. The CDR3 spells CASSQGLQMASEQYF. CDR3 bases: TGTGCCAGCAGCCAAGGCCTGCAGATGGCCAGCGAGCAGTACTTC.

The chain has TRBV11-1 and TRBJ2-1; no firm D call. In germline, CDR1 is SGHAT, CDR2 FQDESV (reference sequence). Trimming took off 3 bases at V and 8 bases at J, with 8 bases between the two ends. The CDR3 has 12 amino acids. CDR3 protein: CASSFRRYEQFF. CDR3 coding DNA: TGTGCCAGCAGCTTTAGACGGTATGAGCAGTTCTTC. The whole variable domain, remainder taken from reference TRBV11-1 and TRBJ2-1, is EAEVAQSPRYKITEKSQAVAFWCDPISGHATLYWYRQILGQGPELLVQFQDESVVDDSQLPKDRFSAERLKGVDSTLKIQPAELGDSAMYLCASSFRRYEQFFGPGTRLTVL.

The chain carries TRBV10-1 and TRBJ2-5; D is undetermined. Germline V lookup: CDR1 WNHNN, CDR2 SYGVQD (reference sequence). V shed 10 bases and J shed 2 bases, with 5 bases lying between them. The CDR3 loop spans 10 amino acids. Here the CDR3 DNA reads TGCGCCACCTCTCAAGAGACCCAGTACTTC. It encodes CATSQETQYF.

A few counts support this clone. The chain is built from TRBV30 and TRBJ2-1; tentative D call: TRBD2 (5 bases). The CDR3 is made up of 13 amino acids. Germline assignment: CDR1 GTSNPN and CDR2 SVGIG (reference sequence). V dropped 1 base and J dropped 5 bases, with 9 bases sitting between them. The CDR3 sequence is CAWSGGYDNEQFF. CDR3 coding DNA: TGTGCCTGGAGTGGAGGGTACGACAATGAGCAGTTCTTC.

V is TRBV4-1 and J is TRBJ1-4; D not resolved. Germline V CDR1 and CDR2: MGHRA, YSYEKL. The CDR3 length is 18 residues. V gave up 1 base and J gave up 0 bases, with 15 bases separating them. For the CDR3, the DNA is TGCGCCAGCAGCCAAGGCCCCCCCCTCGCGACAACTAATGAAAAACTGTTTTTT. Translation gives CASSQGPPLATTNEKLFF.

The V and J genes are TRBV11-1 and TRBJ2-7, with D perhaps assigned TRBD1 or TRBD2 (5 bases each). The CDR3 loop spans 13 amino acids. The ends were cut back, 3 bases at V and 3 bases at J, with 9 bases in the middle. CDR1 is SGHAT and CDR2 is FQDESV in the germline V gene (reference sequence). DNA of the CDR3: TGTGCCAGCAGCTTCGGGACCTTCTACGAGCAGTACTTC. It specifies CASSFGTFYEQYF.

In this sample, this clone turned up a few times. The chain links TRBV20-1 to TRBJ1-4, with D unclear. V lost 3 bases and J lost 5, with 10 bases in between. The CDR3 is made up of 13 amino acids. CDR1 is DFQATT and CDR2 is SNEGSKA in the germline V gene (reference sequence). CDR3 nucleotides: TGCAGTGCTAGTGCGGGGTGGAATGAAAAACTGTTTTTT. This encodes CSASAGWNEKLFF.